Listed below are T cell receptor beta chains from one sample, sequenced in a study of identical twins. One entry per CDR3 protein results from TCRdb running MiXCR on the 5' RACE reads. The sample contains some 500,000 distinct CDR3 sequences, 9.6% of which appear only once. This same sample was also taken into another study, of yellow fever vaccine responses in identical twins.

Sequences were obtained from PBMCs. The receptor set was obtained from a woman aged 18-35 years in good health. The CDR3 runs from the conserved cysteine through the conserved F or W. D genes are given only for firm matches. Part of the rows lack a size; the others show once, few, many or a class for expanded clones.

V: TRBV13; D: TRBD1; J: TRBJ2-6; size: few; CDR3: CASSFQGARGANVLTF; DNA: TGTGCCAGCAGCTTCCAGGGGGCGAGGGGGGCCAACGTCCTGACTTTC
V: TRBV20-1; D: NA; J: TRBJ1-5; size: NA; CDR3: CSARDRQIGNQPQHF; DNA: TGCAGTGCTAGAGATCGACAGATCGGCAATCAGCCCCAGCATTTT
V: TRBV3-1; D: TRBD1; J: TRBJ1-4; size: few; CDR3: CASSQESGGGEKLFF; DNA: TGTGCCAGCAGCCAAGAGTCAGGGGGCGGTGAAAAACTGTTTTTT
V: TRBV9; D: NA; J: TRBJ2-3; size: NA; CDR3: CASSARGSPTDTQYF; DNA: TGTGCCAGCAGCGCAAGAGGTAGCCCCACAGATACGCAGTATTTT
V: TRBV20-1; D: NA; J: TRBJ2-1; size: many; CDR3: CSARDRRIIWGSGFF; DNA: TGCAGTGCTAGAGATCGTCGAATAATTTGGGGGAGTGGGTTCTTC
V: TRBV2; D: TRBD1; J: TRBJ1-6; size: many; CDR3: CASSEDRGRYNSPLHF; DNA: TGTGCCAGCAGTGAAGACAGGGGGAGGTATAATTCACCCCTCCACTTT
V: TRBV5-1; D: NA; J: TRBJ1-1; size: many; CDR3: CASSWLGITNTEAFF; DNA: TGCGCCAGCAGCTGGTTGGGCATTACGAACACTGAAGCTTTCTTT
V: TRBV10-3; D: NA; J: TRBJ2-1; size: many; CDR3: CAIKTSDSYNEQFF; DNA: TGTGCCATCAAAACCTCGGACTCGTACAATGAGCAGTTCTTC
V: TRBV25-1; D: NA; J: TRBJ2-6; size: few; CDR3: CASSTSLGAGSGANVLTF; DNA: TGTGCCAGCAGTACCTCCTTAGGGGCGGGCTCTGGGGCCAACGTCCTGACTTTC
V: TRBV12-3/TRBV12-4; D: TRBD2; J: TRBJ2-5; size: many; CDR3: CASLGAGDVETQYF; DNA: TGTGCCAGCCTAGGGGCGGGAGATGTGGAGACCCAGTACTTC
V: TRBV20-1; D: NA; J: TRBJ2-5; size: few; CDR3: CSARDSATQYF; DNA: TGCAGTGCTAGAGATTCCGCGACCCAGTACTTC
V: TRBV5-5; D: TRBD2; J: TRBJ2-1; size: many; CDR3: CASSSGGSGRYNEQFF; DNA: TGTGCCAGCAGCTCTGGGGGTAGCGGGCGATACAATGAGCAGTTCTTC
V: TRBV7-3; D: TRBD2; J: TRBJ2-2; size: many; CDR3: CASRSSGGTGELFF; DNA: TGTGCCAGCAGGTCTAGCGGGGGCACCGGGGAGCTGTTTTTT
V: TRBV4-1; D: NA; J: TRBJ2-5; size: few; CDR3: CASSQVSGGETQYF; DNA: TGCGCCAGCAGCCAAGTTAGCGGAGGGGAGACCCAGTACTTC
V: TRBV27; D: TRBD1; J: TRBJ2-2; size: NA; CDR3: CASSWEKTGVILGELFF; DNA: TGTGCCAGCAGTTGGGAGAAGACAGGGGTCATTCTCGGGGAGCTGTTTTTT
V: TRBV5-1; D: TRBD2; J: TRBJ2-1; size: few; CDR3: CASSFGLAGGGSHEQFF; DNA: TGCGCCAGCAGTTTCGGGCTAGCGGGAGGAGGGTCCCATGAGCAGTTCTTC
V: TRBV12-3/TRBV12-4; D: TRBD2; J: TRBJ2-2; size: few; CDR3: CASSFPGLAGVAGELFF; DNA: TGTGCCAGCAGCTTTCCGGGACTAGCGGGAGTGGCCGGGGAGCTGTTTTTT
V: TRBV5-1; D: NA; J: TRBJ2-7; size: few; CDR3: CASSWISGNNYEQYF; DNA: TGCGCCAGCAGCTGGATTTCGGGGAACAACTACGAGCAGTACTTC
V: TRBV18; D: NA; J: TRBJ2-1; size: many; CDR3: CASSLAGNNEQFF; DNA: TGTGCCAGCTCACTGGCAGGGAACAATGAGCAGTTCTTC
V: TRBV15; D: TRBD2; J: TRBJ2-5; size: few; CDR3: CATSRDRTSGRARGETQYF; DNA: TGTGCCACCAGCAGAGATAGGACTAGCGGGAGGGCCAGGGGAGAGACCCAGTACTTC
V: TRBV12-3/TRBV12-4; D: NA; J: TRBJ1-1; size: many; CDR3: CASIPPFDNTEAFF; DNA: TGTGCCAGCATTCCACCTTTTGACAACACTGAAGCTTTCTTT
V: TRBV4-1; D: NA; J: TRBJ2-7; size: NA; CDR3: CASSQDRRSGYEQYF; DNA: TGCGCCAGCAGCCAAGATCGGCGGAGTGGCTACGAGCAGTACTTC
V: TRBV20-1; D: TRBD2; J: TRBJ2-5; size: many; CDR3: CSAIRAGEETQYF; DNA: TGCAGTGCTATTAGGGCGGGGGAAGAGACCCAGTACTTC
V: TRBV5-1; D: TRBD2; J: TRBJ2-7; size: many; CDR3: CASSLTSGRSFDEQYF; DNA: TGCGCCAGCAGCTTGACTAGCGGGAGATCATTCGACGAGCAGTACTTC
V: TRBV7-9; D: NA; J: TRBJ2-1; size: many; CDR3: CASSPRGGNEQFF; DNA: TGTGCCAGCAGCCCCAGAGGGGGTAATGAGCAGTTCTTC
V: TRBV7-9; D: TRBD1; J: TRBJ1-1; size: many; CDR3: CASSLSGQGSFTAFF; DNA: TGTGCCAGCAGCTTATCTGGACAGGGGTCATTTACAGCTTTCTTT
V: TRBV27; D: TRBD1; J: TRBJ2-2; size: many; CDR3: CASSFSSGGSGELFF; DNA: TGTGCCAGCAGTTTTTCGTCAGGGGGATCCGGGGAGCTGTTTTTT
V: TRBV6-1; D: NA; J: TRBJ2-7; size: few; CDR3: CASNPGTPYEQYF; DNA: TGTGCCAGCAACCCCGGGACCCCCTACGAGCAGTACTTC
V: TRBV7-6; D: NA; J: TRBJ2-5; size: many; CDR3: CASRAGGVETQYF; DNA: TGTGCCAGCAGGGCCGGGGGAGTAGAGACCCAGTACTTC
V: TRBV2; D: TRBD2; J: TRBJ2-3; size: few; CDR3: CASSVAGENIDTQYF; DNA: TGTGCCAGCAGTGTTGCGGGGGAGAATATAGATACGCAGTATTTT
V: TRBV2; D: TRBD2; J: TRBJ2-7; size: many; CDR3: CASRDGLAASLQYF; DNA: TGTGCCAGCAGGGATGGACTAGCGGCGTCTTTGCAGTACTTC
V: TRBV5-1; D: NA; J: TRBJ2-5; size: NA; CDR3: CASSFGLLGKTQYF; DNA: TGCGCCAGCAGCTTTGGATTGCTGGGGAAGACCCAGTACTTC
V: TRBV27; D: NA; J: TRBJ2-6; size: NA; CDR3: CASSSSQGMSTGANVLTF; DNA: TGTGCCAGCAGTTCAAGCCAGGGGATGAGTACTGGGGCCAACGTCCTGACTTTC
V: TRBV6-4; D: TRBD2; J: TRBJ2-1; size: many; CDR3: CASSDSPSGSVDEQFF; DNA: TGTGCCAGCAGTGACTCGCCTAGCGGGAGTGTGGATGAGCAGTTCTTC
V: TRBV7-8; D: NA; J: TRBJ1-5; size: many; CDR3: CASSLGGVGQPQHF; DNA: TGTGCCAGCAGCTTGGGCGGGGTAGGTCAGCCCCAGCATTTT
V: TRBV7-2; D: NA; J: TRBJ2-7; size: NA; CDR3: CASSPLPGSGSYEQYF; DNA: TGTGCCAGCAGCCCTCTCCCCGGTAGCGGCTCCTACGAGCAGTACTTC
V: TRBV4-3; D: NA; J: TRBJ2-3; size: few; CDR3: CASSTRNGPDTQYF; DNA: TGCGCCAGCAGCACCCGGAACGGGCCAGATACGCAGTATTTT
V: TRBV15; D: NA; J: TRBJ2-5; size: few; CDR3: CATSREGETQYF; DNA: TGTGCCACCAGCAGAGAAGGGGAGACCCAGTACTTC
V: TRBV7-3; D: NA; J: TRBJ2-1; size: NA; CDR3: CASALLGGGDEQFF; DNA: TGTGCCAGCGCCCTCCTGGGGGGGGGCGATGAGCAGTTCTTC
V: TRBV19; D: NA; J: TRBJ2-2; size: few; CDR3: CASNAPNTGELFF; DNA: TGTGCCAGTAATGCTCCGAACACCGGGGAGCTGTTTTTT
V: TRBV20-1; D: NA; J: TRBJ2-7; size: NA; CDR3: CSAGEEGGGTPYEQYF; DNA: TGCAGTGCTGGAGAGGAAGGGGGGGGTACACCCTACGAGCAGTACTTC
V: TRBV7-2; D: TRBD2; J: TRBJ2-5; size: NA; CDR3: CASSLEAGGQETQYF; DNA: TGTGCCAGCAGCTTAGAAGCGGGGGGGCAAGAGACCCAGTACTTC
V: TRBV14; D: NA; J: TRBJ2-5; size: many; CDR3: CASSRDVQTQYF; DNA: TGTGCCAGCAGCCGAGACGTACAGACCCAGTACTTC
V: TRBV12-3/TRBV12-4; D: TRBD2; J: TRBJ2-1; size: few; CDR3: CASRGGGTSLNEQFF; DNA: TGTGCCAGCAGGGGGGGGGGGACTAGCCTCAATGAGCAGTTCTTC
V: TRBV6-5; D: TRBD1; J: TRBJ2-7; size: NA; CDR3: CASSYPRTGLYEQYF; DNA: TGTGCCAGCAGTTACCCTCGGACAGGGCTGTACGAGCAGTACTTC
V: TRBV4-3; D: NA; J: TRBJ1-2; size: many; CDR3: CASSQDRANYGYTF; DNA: TGCGCCAGCAGCCAAGATCGGGCTAACTATGGCTACACCTTC
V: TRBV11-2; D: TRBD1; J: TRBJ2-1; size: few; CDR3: CASSRGQAFYNEQFF; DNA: TGTGCCAGCAGCCGCGGACAGGCCTTTTACAATGAGCAGTTCTTC
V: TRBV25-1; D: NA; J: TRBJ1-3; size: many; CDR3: CASSDPTGDLTGNTIYF; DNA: TGTGCCAGCAGTGACCCCACCGGGGACCTCACTGGAAACACCATATATTTT
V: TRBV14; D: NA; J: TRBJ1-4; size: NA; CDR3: CASSHATNEKLFF; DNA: TGTGCCAGCAGCCACGCAACTAATGAAAAACTGTTTTTT
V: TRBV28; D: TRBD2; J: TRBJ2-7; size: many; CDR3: CASSLNPTSGSFEQYF; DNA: TGTGCCAGCAGTTTAAACCCCACTAGCGGGTCCTTTGAGCAGTACTTC